This T cell receptor (beta chain) was sequenced during a study of shared T cell receptors in the human thymus. TCRdb keeps only in-frame clones here, not all; method: immunoSEQ multiplex PCR. Here the sample spans almost 550,000 clones, more than 75% being singletons. CDR1 is SQVTM, CDR2 ANQGSEA, per germline. The ends lost 3 bases at V and 5 bases at J; junction bases unmatched: 14. CDR3 length equals 17 residues. The same sample was also used in a study of human thymus T cells. That report notes: Infants served as donors; they were healthy and Finnish and were having corrective surgery for congenital heart defects. In corrective heart surgery, resections were taken, and these provided the thymus tissue.

This chain links TRBV29-1 with TRBJ2-7; 12 nucleotides agree with TRBD2. The sequence came from a boy less than two years old with a congenital heart defect. Sequencing used thymocytes. This CDR3 reads CSVDAASGRADSNEQYF. In DNA form, the CDR3 reads TGCAGCGTTGACGCTGCTAGCGGGAGGGCCGACTCGAACGAGCAGTACTTC.